This T cell receptor (beta chain) was identified during a study of vaccination and CD4 T cells after COVID-19 (dated by TCRdb to the early 2020s). Turning to the overall study: Every convalescent patient had a positive nasal swab PCR test for SARS-CoV-2, with mild disease in 8 to 10 patients and severe disease in one. The convalescent cohort included six males and four females, with two Hispanic individuals, seven Caucasians, two Asians and one multiracial person. Participants got two doses of the Pfizer-BioNTech BNT162b2 vaccine (n=8) or two doses of the Moderna mRNA-1273 vaccine (n=2). Post-COVID blood samples were collected from convalescent patients a median of roughly 100 days after diagnosis, with a range of about 30 to 170 days. Post-vaccine blood samples were obtained a median of roughly 75 days after the second vaccine dose, with a range of about 14 to 241 days. Culture stimuli were overlapping spike peptide pools from SARS-CoV-2 and from the common cold coronaviruses HCoV-NL63, HCoV-OC43 and HCoV-229E. In control cultures, a CEFX viral epitope pool was used as positive control, an HIV-1 Nef peptide pool was used as negative control, or no peptide was added. In ten to eleven COVID-19 convalescent patients and a handful of infection-naive healthy vaccine recipients, researchers compared the spike-specific CD4+ TCR repertoire from before mRNA vaccination with the repertoire from after.

The germline V gene (reference sequence) yields DFQATT for CDR1 and SNEGSKA for CDR2. The germline ends are 11 bases apart after V is trimmed by 5 bases and J by 1 base. Counted from cysteine to phenylalanine, this CDR3 has 13 amino acids. The entry retains the CDR3 DNA only, 39 bases that are in frame from base 1. As regards this clonotype: What this receptor recognizes is not known. No much larger clonotype is one base removed from it; base qualities were not supplied.

The paper as a whole reports these results and caveats: An increase in the median number of SARS-CoV-2-reactive clonotypes from around 20 after infection to some 40 after vaccination was observed, but the change was not found to be significant. Relatively few convalescent patients were included in the study, and early timepoints after natural infection were not analyzed. Of the vaccine-specific clones in convalescent patients, 304 of 307, or nearly all, reacted only to SARS-CoV-2 spike and did not cross-react with common cold coronaviruses. In convalescent patients, a median around 86% of post-vaccine SARS-CoV-2-reactive clones were detected only after vaccination, suggesting vaccine-specific priming.

The method behind the library was PCR. DNA from cultured CD4+ T cells was subjected to TCR sequencing with the Oncomine TCR Beta short-read assay at the Johns Hopkins FTIC core. Genomic DNA was extracted from the cultured CD4+ T cells with the QIAamp micro DNA kit. Oncomine TCR Beta libraries from cultured CD4+ T cells were pooled using unique dual indexes and sequenced on an Illumina iSeq 100. The source study handled its data this way. Non-productive sequences were removed, and CDR3s not starting with C, not ending with F or W, or shorter than 7 amino acids were discarded. The MANAFEST web application identified antigen-specific clonotypes by comparing peptide-stimulated wells against reference wells and other culture wells. To be called positive, a clone needed an FDR below 0.05, an odds ratio above 5, and a productive frequency above 0.1% in at least two of three replicate wells. Cross-reactive clonotypes were defined as significantly expanded in both SARS-CoV-2 spike wells and at least one common cold coronavirus spike condition. Similarity between CDR3 sequences was evaluated in R version 3.6.1 using Levenshtein distances (stringdist) and unrooted phylogenetic trees (ape). TCRdb reprocessing: public reads trimmed at Q25 with fastp, clones called with MiXCR, in-frame beta chains kept. Rows matching on CDR3 protein sequence are summarized as one entry with the most common DNA and genes. The V and J calls, along with clone size, are taken from TCRdb and not from the paper's own processing. For this sample the table gives about 20,000 distinct CDR3 sequences, of which about half were detected only once. The ten largest account for roughly 2.6% of the sample.

Explained via the paper, the treatment or condition label denotes: approximately nine-day PBMC culture with coronavirus spike peptide pools or control peptides (ViraFEST assay). The ViraFEST assay, used in the study, expanded antigen-specific T cells with peptide pools and then identified the expanded clonotypes through TCR sequencing. The convalescent patients' positive SARS-CoV-2 PCR tests fell between March and December 2020, which was before the Alpha, Beta and Delta variants emerged in the United States. Around 2 million PBMCs per well were cultured in IMDM with roughly 5% human AB serum and about 9.7 IU/ml IL-2, plus 10 ug/ml peptide pools. On days 3 and 7, half of the culture medium was replaced with fresh IL-2-containing medium. After nine to eleven days of culture, CD4+ T cells were isolated by negative selection with the EasySep CD4+ T cell isolation kit. Ficoll-Paque Plus gradient centrifugation was used to isolate PBMCs from whole blood, and the isolated PBMCs were then either used fresh or cryopreserved at -140C. In general, triplicate wells were set up for every culture condition.

The source is a human donor who had recovered from COVID-19. Specimen: CD4+ T cells from blood, cultured in vitro, collected after SARS-CoV-2 vaccination. This sequence uses TRBV20-1 and TRBJ1-2; tentative D gene TRBD1, with 5 bases matching. DNA sequence: TGCAGTGCTCCTCTGAGGGGTAACTATGGCTACACCTTC. This codes for CSAPLRGNYGYTF.